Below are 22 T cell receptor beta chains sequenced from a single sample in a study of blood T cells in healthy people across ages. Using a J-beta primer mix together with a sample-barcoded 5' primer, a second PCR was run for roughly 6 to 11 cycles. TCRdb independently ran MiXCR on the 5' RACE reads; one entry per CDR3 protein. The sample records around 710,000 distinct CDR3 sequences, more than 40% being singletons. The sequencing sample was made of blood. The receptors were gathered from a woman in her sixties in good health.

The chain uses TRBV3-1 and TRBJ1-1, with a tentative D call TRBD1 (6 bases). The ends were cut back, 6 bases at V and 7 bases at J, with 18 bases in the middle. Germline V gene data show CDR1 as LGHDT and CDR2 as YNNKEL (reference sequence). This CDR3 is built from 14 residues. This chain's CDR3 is CASSPRGGRGEAFF. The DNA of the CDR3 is TGTGCCAGCAGTCCAAGGGGGGGGCGGGGTGAAGCTTTCTTT.

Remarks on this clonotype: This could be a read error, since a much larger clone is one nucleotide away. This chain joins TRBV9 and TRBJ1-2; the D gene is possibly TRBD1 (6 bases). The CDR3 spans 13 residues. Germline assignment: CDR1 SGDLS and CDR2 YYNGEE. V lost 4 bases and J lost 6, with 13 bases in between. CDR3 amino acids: CASSLDGGHGYTF. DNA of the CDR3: TGTGCCAGCAGCCTGGACGGGGGCCATGGCTACACCTTC.

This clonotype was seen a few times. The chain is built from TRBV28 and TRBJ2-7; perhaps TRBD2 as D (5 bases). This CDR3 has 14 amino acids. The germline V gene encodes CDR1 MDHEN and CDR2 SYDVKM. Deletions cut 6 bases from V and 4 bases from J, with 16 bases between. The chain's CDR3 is CASRPREPSYEQYF. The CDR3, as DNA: TGTGCCAGCAGACCCCGGGAACCCTCATACGAGCAGTACTTC.

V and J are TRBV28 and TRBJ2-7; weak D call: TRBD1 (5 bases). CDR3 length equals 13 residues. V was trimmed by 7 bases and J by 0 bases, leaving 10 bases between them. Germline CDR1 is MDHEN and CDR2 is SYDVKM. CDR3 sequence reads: CASTRGNSYEQYF. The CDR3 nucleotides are TGTGCCAGCACAAGGGGAAACTCCTACGAGCAGTACTTC. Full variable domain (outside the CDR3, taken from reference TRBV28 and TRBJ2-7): DVKVTQSSRYLVKRTGEKVFLECVQDMDHENMFWYRQDPGLGLRLIYFSYDVKMKEKGDIPEGYSVSREKKERFSLILESASTNQTSMYLCASTRGNSYEQYFGPGTRLTVT.

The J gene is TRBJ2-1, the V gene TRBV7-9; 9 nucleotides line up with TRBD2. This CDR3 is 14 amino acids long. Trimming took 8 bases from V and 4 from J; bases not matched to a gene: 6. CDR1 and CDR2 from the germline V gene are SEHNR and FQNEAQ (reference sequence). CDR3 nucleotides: TGTGCCAGCTATGGCGGGGGGGATTACAATGAGCAGTTCTTC. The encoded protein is CASYGGGDYNEQFF.

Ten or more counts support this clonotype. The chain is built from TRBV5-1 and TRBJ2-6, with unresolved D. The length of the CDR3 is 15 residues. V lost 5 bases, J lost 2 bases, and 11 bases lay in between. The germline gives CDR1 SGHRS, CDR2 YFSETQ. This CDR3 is CASSQLGPGANVLTF. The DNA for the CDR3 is TGCGCCAGCAGTCAACTTGGGCCTGGGGCCAACGTCCTGACTTTC.

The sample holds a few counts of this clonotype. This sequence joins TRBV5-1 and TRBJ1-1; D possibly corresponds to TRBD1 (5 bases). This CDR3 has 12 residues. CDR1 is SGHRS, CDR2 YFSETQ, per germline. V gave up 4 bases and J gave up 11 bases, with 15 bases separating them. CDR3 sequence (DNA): TGCGCCAGCAGCCAGGGAGGCATGTTCGCTTTCTTT. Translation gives CASSQGGMFAFF. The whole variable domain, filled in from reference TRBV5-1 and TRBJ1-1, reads KAGVTQTPRYLIKTRGQQVTLSCSPISGHRSVSWYQQTPGQGLQFLFEYFSETQRNKGNFPGRFSGRQFSNSRSEMNVSTLELGDSALYLCASSQGGMFAFFGQGTRLTVV.

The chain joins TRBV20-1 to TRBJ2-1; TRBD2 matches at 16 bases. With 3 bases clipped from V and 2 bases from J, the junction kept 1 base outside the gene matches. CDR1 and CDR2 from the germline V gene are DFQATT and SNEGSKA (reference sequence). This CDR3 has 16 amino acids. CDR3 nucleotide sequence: TGCAGTGCTAGTGGGACTAGCGGGGGGGCCTACAATGAGCAGTTCTTC. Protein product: CSASGTSGGAYNEQFF.

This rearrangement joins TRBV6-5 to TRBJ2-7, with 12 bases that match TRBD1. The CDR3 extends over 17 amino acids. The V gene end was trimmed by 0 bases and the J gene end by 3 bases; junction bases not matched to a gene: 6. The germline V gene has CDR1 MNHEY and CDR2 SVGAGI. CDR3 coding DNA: TGTGCCAGCAGTTACTCGGGGACAGGGGGCTGGGGCTACGAGCAGTACTTC. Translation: CASSYSGTGGWGYEQYF.

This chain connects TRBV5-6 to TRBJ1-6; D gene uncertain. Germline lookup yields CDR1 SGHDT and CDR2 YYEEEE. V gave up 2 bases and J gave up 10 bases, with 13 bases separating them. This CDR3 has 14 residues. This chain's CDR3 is CASSLFWGGSPLHF. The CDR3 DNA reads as TGTGCCAGCAGCTTATTTTGGGGAGGCTCACCCCTCCACTTT.

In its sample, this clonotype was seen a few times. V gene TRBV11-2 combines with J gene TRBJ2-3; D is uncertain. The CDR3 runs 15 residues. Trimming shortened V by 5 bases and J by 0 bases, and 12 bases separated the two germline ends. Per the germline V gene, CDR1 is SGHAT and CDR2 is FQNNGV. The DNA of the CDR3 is TGTGCCAGCAGCCAAGCCAGTTTTAGCACAGATACGCAGTATTTT. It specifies CASSQASFSTDTQYF. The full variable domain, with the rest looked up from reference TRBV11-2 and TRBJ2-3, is EAGVAQSPRYKIIEKRQSVAFWCNPISGHATLYWYQQILGQGPKLLIQFQNNGVVDDSQLPKDRFSAERLKGVDSTLKIQPAKLEDSAVYLCASSQASFSTDTQYFGPGTRLTVL.

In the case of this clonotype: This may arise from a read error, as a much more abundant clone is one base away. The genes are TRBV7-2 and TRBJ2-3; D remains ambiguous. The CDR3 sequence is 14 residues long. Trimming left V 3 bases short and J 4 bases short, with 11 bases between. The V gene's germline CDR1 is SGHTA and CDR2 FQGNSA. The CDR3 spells CASSFTGPPDTQYF. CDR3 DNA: TGTGCCAGCAGCTTCACGGGCCCCCCAGATACGCAGTATTTT.

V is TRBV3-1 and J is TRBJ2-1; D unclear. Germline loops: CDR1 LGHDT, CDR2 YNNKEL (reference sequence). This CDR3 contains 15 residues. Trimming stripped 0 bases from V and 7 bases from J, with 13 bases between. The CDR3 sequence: CASSQELSAGNEQFF. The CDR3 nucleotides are TGTGCCAGCAGCCAAGAATTGTCCGCCGGGAATGAGCAGTTCTTC.

The CDR3 DNA reads as TGTGCCATCAGATCCGAGACTGAGCAGTACTTC. This codes for CAIRSETEQYF. The chain links TRBV10-3 to TRBJ2-7; D is ambiguous. Germline assignment: CDR1 ENHRY and CDR2 SYGVKD. This CDR3 spans 11 amino acids. The V and J ends lost 6 bases and 7 bases respectively, with 10 bases between them.

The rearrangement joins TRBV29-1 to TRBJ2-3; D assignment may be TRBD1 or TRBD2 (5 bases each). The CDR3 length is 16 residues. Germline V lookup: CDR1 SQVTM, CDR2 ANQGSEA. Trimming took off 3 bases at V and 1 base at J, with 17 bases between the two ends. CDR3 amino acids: CSVEGTSVTGTDTQYF. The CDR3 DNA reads TGCAGCGTTGAGGGGACCTCCGTGACTGGCACAGATACGCAGTATTTT.

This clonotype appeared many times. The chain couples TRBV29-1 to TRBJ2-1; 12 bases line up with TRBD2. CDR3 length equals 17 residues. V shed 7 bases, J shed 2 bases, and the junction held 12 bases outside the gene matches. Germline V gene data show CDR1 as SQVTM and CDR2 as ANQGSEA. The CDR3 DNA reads TGCAGCGCCGAGGGTTGGGCTAGCGGGAGGGCCTACAATGAGCAGTTCTTC. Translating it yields CSAEGWASGRAYNEQFF.

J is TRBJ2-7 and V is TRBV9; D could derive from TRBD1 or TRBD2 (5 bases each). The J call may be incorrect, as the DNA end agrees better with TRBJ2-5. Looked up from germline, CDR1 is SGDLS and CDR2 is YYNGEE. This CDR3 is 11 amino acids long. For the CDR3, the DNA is TGTGCCAGCAGGGGACCCGGGACCCAGTACTTC. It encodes CASRGPGTQYF.

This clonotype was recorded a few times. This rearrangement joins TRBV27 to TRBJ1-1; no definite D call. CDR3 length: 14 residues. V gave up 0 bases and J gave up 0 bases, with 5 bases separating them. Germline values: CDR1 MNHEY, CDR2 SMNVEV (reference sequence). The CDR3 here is CASSLSAVNTEAFF. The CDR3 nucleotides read TGTGCCAGCAGTTTATCGGCGGTGAACACTGAAGCTTTCTTT.

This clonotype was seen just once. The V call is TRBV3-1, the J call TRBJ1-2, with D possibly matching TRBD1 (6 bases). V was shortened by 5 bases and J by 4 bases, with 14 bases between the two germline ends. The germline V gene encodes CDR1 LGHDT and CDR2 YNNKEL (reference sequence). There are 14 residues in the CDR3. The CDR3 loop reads CASSNRVVGYGYTF. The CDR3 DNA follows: TGTGCCAGCAGCAACAGGGTCGTAGGCTATGGCTACACCTTC.

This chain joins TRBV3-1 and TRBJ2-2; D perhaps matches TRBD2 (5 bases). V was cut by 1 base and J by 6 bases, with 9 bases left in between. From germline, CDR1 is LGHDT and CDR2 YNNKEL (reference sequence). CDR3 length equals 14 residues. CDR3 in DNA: TGTGCCAGCAGCCAAGGGGTAGCGCCCGGGGAGCTGTTTTTT. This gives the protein CASSQGVAPGELFF.

This CDR3 reads CASSRTLNTEAFF. The CDR3 coding sequence is TGTGCCAGCAGCCGGACCTTGAACACTGAAGCTTTCTTT. This chain links TRBV27 with TRBJ1-1; D uncertain. The V end lost 6 bases, the J end lost 0 bases, and 8 bases lay between the germline ends. CDR3 length: 13 residues. Germline V gene lookup returns CDR1 MNHEY and CDR2 SMNVEV (reference sequence).

CDR3 bases: TGTGCCAGCAGTTACTCGACTAGCGGCCTTAGGGAGCAGTACTTC. This sequence encodes CASSYSTSGLREQYF. V usage is TRBV6-2 or TRBV6-3 and J usage is TRBJ2-7; 9 positions match TRBD2. The V gene end was trimmed by 0 bases and the J gene end by 7 bases; junction bases not matched to a gene: 7. The CDR3 loop spans 15 amino acids. Germline V gene sequence: CDR1 MNHEY, CDR2 SVGEGT.